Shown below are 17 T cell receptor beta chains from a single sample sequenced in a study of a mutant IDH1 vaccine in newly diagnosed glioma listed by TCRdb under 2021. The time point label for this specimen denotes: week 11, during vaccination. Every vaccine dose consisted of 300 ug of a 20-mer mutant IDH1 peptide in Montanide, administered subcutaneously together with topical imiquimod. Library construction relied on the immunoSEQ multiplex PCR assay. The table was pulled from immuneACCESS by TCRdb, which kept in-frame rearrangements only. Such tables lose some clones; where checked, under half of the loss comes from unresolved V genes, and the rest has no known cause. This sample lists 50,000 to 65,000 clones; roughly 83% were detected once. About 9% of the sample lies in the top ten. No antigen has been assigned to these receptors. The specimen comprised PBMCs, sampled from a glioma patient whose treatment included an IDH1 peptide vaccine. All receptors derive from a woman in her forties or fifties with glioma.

The CDR3 loop is CASSSFDRASRTGELFF. CDR3 nucleotides: TGTGCCAGCAGCTCTTTCGACAGGGCTTCGCGCACCGGGGAGCTGTTTTTT. The rearrangement uses TRBV7-2 and TRBJ2-2; 7 bases match TRBD1. Germline assignment: CDR1 SGHTA and CDR2 FQGNSA. V trimming: 4 bases; J trimming: 4 bases; junction bases outside the gene matches: 12. The CDR3 contains 17 residues. Combining the CDR3 with reference TRBV7-2 and TRBJ2-2 gives the whole variable domain GAGVSQSPSNKVTEKGKDVELRCDPISGHTALYWYRQSLGQGLEFLIYFQGNSAPDKSGLPSDRFSAERTGGSVSTLTIQRTQQEDSAVYLCASSSFDRASRTGELFFGEGSRLTVL.

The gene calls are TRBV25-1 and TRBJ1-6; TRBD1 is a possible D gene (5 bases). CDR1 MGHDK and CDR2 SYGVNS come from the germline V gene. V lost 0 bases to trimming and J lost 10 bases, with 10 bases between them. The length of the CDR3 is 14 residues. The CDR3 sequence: CASSEYRVGSPLHF. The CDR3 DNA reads TGTGCCAGCAGTGAATACAGGGTAGGATCACCCCTCCACTTT.

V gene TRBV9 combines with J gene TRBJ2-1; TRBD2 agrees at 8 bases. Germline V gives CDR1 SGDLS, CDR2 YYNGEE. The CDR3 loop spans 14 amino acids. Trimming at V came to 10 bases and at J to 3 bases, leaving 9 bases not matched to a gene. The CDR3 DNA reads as TGTGCCTCCGGGGGGGGGATTAGCTACAATGAGCAGTTCTTC. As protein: CASGGGISYNEQFF. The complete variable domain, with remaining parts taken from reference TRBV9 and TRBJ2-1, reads DSGVTQTPKHLITATGQRVTLRCSPRSGDLSVYWYQQSLDQGLQFLIQYYNGEERAKGNILERFSAQQFPDLHSELNLSSLELGDSALYFCASGGGISYNEQFFGPGTRLTVL.

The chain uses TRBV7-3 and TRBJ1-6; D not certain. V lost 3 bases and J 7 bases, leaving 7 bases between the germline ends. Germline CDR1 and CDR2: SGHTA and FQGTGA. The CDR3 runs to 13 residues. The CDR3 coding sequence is TGTGCCAGCAGCTTCTCGGGGAATTCACCCCTCCACTTT. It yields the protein CASSFSGNSPLHF.

The CDR3 DNA reads as TGTGCCAGCTCACCCGGAACAGGGGTTAATCAGCCCCAGCATTTT. Protein: CASSPGTGVNQPQHF. The chain carries TRBV18 and TRBJ1-5; 7 nucleotides line up with TRBD1. Per the germline V gene, CDR1 is KGHSH and CDR2 is LQKENI. V lost 3 bases and J lost 4; bases outside the gene matches: 6. The CDR3 has 15 residues.

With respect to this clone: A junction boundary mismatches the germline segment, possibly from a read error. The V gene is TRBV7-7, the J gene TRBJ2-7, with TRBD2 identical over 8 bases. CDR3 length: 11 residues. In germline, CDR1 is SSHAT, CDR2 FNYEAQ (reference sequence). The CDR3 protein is CASSLAGPRYF. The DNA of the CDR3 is TGTGCTAGCAGCTTAGCGGGGCCCCGGTACTTC.

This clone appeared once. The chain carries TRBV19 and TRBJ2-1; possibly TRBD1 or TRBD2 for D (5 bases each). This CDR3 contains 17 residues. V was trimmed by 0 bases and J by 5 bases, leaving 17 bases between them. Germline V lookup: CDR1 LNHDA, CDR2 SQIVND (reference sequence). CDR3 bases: TGTGCCAGTAGTATAGAGCACAGGCAGGGACGGAACAATGAGCAGTTCTTC. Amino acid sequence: CASSIEHRQGRNNEQFF.

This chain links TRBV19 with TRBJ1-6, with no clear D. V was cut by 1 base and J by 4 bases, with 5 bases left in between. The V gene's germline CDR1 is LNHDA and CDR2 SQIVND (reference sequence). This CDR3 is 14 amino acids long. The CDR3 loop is CASSIGSYNSPLHF. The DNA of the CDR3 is TGTGCCAGTAGTATAGGTTCTTATAATTCACCCCTCCACTTT.

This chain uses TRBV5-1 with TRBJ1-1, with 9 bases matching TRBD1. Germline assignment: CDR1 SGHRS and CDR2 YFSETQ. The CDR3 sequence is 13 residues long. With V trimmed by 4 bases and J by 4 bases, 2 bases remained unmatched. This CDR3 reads CASSQTGGTEAFF. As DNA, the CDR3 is TGCGCCAGCAGCCAGACAGGGGGCACTGAAGCTTTCTTT.

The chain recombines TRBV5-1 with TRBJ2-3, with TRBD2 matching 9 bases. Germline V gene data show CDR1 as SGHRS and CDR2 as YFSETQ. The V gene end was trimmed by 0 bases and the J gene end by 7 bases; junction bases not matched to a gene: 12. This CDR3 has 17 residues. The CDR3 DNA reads TGCGCCAGCAGCTTGGGCTCCGCGGGGGGGCCACAAAATACGCAGTATTTT. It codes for CASSLGSAGGPQNTQYF.

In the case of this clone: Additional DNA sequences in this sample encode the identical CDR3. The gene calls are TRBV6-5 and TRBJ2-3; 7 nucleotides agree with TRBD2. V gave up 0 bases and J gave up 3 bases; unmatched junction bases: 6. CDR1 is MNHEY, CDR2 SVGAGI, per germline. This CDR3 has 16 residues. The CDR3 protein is CASSYSSRGGTDTQYF. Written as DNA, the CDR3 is TGTGCCAGCAGTTACTCGAGTCGGGGAGGGACAGATACGCAGTATTTT.

This CDR3 is CASSAGGGPTYEQYF. CDR3 bases: TGTGCCAGCAGTGCTGGCGGGGGGCCCACCTACGAGCAGTACTTC. The chain employs TRBV2 and TRBJ2-7, with 8 bases lining up with TRBD2. Looked up from germline, CDR1 is SNHLY and CDR2 is FYNNEI. This CDR3 is built from 15 residues. Germline trimming cut 4 bases from V and 2 bases from J; bases unmatched to any gene: 7.

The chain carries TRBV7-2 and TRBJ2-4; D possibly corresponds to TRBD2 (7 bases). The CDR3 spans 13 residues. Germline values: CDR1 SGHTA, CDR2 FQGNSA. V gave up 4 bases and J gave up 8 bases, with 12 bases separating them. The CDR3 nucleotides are TGTGCCAGCAGCTCTACAGGGAGGGACATTCAGTACTTC. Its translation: CASSSTGRDIQYF.

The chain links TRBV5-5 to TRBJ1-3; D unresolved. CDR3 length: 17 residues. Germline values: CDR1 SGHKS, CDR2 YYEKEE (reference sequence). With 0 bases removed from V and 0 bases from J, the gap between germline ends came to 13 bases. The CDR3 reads CASSLVSGGSSGNTIYF. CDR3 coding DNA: TGTGCCAGCAGCTTGGTGTCCGGCGGGAGCTCTGGAAACACCATATATTTT.

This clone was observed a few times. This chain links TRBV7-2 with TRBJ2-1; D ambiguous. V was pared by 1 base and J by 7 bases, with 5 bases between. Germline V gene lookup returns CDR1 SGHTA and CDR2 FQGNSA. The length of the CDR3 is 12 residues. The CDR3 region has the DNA TGTGCCAGCAGCTTAGGGAAAAATGAGCAGTTCTTC. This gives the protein CASSLGKNEQFF. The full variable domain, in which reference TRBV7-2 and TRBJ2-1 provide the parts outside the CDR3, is GAGVSQSPSNKVTEKGKDVELRCDPISGHTALYWYRQSLGQGLEFLIYFQGNSAPDKSGLPSDRFSAERTGGSVSTLTIQRTQQEDSAVYLCASSLGKNEQFFGPGTRLTVL.

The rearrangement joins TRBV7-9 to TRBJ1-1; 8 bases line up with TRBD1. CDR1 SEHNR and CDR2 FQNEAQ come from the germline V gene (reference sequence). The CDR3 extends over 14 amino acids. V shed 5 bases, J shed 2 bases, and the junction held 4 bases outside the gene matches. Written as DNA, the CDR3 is TGTGCCAGCAGCCGGACAGGGATAAACACTGAAGCTTTCTTT. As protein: CASSRTGINTEAFF.

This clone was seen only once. CDR3 residues: CATFKPSYGYTF. Written as DNA, the CDR3 is TGTGCCACCTTTAAACCGAGCTATGGCTACACCTTC. The rearrangement links TRBV6-5 to TRBJ1-2; D ambiguous. CDR3 length: 12 amino acids. The V gene's germline CDR1 is MNHEY and CDR2 SVGAGI. V gave up 10 bases and J gave up 4 bases, with 13 bases separating them.